Below are 32 T cell receptor beta chains sequenced from a single sample in a study of Graves' ophthalmopathy and Graves' hyperthyroidism. TCR beta CDR3 regions were amplified from RNA transcripts. HTBI primers served in a first-round RT-PCR, which a second-round multiplex PCR followed. MiXCR, applied by TCRdb to the multiplex PCR reads, yields one record per CDR3 protein. The repertoire has about 390,000 distinct CDR3 sequences, approximately 15% of them found once; the top ten carry 5.5% to 7%. Sequenced sample: peripheral blood. The receptors were gathered from a woman between 18 and 29 years old with stable Graves' hyperthyroidism.

This clonotype was seen at least ten times. The rearrangement links TRBV19 to TRBJ1-6; TRBD1 matches 8 bases. The V gene end was trimmed by 4 bases and the J gene end by 9 bases; junction bases not matched to a gene: 8. The CDR3 runs to 15 residues. Germline V lookup: CDR1 LNHDA, CDR2 SQIVND (reference sequence). CDR3 sequence reads: CASSTRTGSSSPLHF. CDR3 DNA sequence: TGTGCCAGTAGTACCCGGACAGGGTCTAGTTCACCCCTCCACTTT.

In its sample, this clonotype was seen many times. The chain is built from TRBV7-8 and TRBJ2-5, with 11 positions matching TRBD2. J was trimmed by 5 bases and V by 5 bases; bases with no gene match: 10. CDR3 length: 16 amino acids. The germline CDR1 and CDR2 sequences are SGHVS and FQNEAQ. The CDR3 DNA is TGTGCCAGCAGCCCTAGGATAGCGGGGGGGCGGGAGACCCAGTACTTC. It is translated as CASSPRIAGGRETQYF.

This clonotype was recorded at least ten times. V gene TRBV19 combines with J gene TRBJ1-1, with D maybe TRBD1 (6 bases). The germline gives CDR1 LNHDA, CDR2 SQIVND (reference sequence). Deletions cut 5 bases from V and 4 bases from J, with 17 bases between. This CDR3 region has 15 residues. Here the CDR3 reads CASSEFTGSGTEAFF. The CDR3 DNA sequence: TGTGCCAGTAGTGAATTCACAGGGTCGGGCACTGAAGCTTTCTTT.

This clonotype showed up many times. This chain joins TRBV24-1 and TRBJ1-2, with D perhaps matching TRBD1 (5 bases). The CDR3 is made up of 14 amino acids. Trimming removed 4 bases at V and 2 bases at J, with 10 bases between. Germline V gene lookup returns CDR1 KGHDR and CDR2 SFDVKD. The CDR3 bases are TGTGCCACCAGTGAACCAACAGGAAACTATGGCTACACCTTC. Translating gives CATSEPTGNYGYTF.

This clonotype was observed at least ten times. V gene TRBV11-3 combines with J gene TRBJ1-1; no clear D gene. CDR3 length: 15 amino acids. Deletions cut 3 bases from V and 5 bases from J, with 16 bases between. Germline CDR1 reads SGHNT; CDR2 reads YENEEA. The CDR3 is CASSLRTRGGTEAFF. As DNA, the CDR3 is TGTGCCAGCAGCTTGCGAACCCGGGGAGGGACTGAAGCTTTCTTT.

This clonotype has a count of ten or more. The chain employs TRBV12-3 or TRBV12-4 and TRBJ2-6; either TRBD1 or TRBD2 may fit D (5 bases each). The CDR3 has 16 residues. With 3 bases removed from V and 2 bases from J, the gap between germline ends came to 11 bases. Here the CDR3 reads CASSFPMGAGANVLTF. CDR3 DNA: TGTGCCAGCAGTTTCCCAATGGGGGCTGGGGCCAACGTCCTGACTTTC.

This clonotype was observed a few times. The V and J genes are TRBV3-1 and TRBJ2-7, with TRBD1 matching over 10 bases. J lost 1 base, V lost 6 bases, and 12 bases had no gene match. CDR3 length: 17 residues. Germline CDR1 and CDR2: LGHDT and YNNKEL (reference sequence). CDR3 in amino acids: CASRGQGRGLLSYEQYF. DNA of the CDR3: TGTGCCAGCAGGGGACAGGGGAGGGGTTTGTTATCCTACGAGCAGTACTTC.

This clonotype appeared a few times. A read error may be the cause here, since a much bigger clone is one base away. The chain carries TRBV28 and TRBJ1-2; a possible D gene is TRBD1 (5 bases). The germline V gene encodes CDR1 MDHEN and CDR2 SYDVKM. Trimming removed 5 bases at V and 7 bases at J, with 20 bases between. The CDR3 loop spans 15 amino acids. The DNA for the CDR3 is TGTGCCAGCAGTCCGCGGGACTTCCTCGACTGTGGCTACACCTTC. Its translation: CASSPRDFLDCGYTF.

This clonotype was recorded many times. The chain links TRBV4-2 to TRBJ1-1; the match to TRBD1 covers 9 bases. The V segment lost 6 bases and the J segment 5 bases; nucleotides outside the gene matches: 7. Germline V lookup: CDR1 LGHNA, CDR2 YNFKEQ. CDR3 size: 14 residues. Here the CDR3 DNA reads TGTGCCAGCAGTAACCCGGGACAGGGAACTGAAGCTTTCTTT. Translation: CASSNPGQGTEAFF.

This clonotype was counted ten times or more. The rearrangement uses TRBV20-1 and TRBJ1-2; D gene ambiguous. This CDR3 has 17 residues. Trimming left V 2 bases short and J 7 bases short, with 26 bases between. The germline CDR1 and CDR2 sequences are DFQATT and SNEGSKA (reference sequence). This CDR3 reads CSARNYVGSGGPRGYTF. Written as DNA, the CDR3 is TGCAGTGCTAGAAACTACGTCGGGTCAGGAGGGCCGCGTGGCTACACCTTC.

This clonotype was counted many times. The chain combines TRBV5-5 with TRBJ2-7; D is tentatively TRBD1 or TRBD2 (5 bases each). CDR3 length: 13 residues. V lost 0 bases and J 5 bases, leaving 9 bases between the germline ends. The germline CDR1 and CDR2 sequences are SGHKS and YYEKEE (reference sequence). CDR3 amino acids: CASSLAGADEQYF. CDR3 DNA: TGTGCCAGCAGCTTGGCCGGGGCCGACGAGCAGTACTTC.

Many counts were recorded for this clonotype. V gene TRBV7-2 combines with J gene TRBJ2-5, with 11 bases fitting TRBD2. The V gene end was trimmed by 5 bases and the J gene end by 5 bases; junction bases not matched to a gene: 1. This CDR3 comprises 13 residues. Germline CDR1 SGHTA, CDR2 FQGNSA. CDR3 bases: TGTGCCAGCAGCCGGACTAGCGGGGAGACCCAGTACTTC. Protein sequence: CASSRTSGETQYF. Full variable domain (outside the CDR3, taken from reference TRBV7-2 and TRBJ2-5): GAGVSQSPSNKVTEKGKDVELRCDPISGHTALYWYRQSLGQGLEFLIYFQGNSAPDKSGLPSDRFSAERTGGSVSTLTIQRTQQEDSAVYLCASSRTSGETQYFGPGTRLLVL.

This clonotype was recorded many times. The chain joins TRBV14 to TRBJ2-7, with 7 bases lining up with TRBD1. Trimming cost V 4 bases and J 3 bases; bases outside gene matches: 6. This CDR3 region has 14 residues. Germline-derived CDR1 and CDR2 are SGHDN and FVKESK. CDR3 in amino acids: CASSRLDRNYEQYF. The CDR3 coding sequence is TGTGCCAGCAGCCGACTGGACAGGAACTACGAGCAGTACTTC.

This clonotype was recorded at least ten times. The V gene is TRBV6-5, the J gene TRBJ1-1; D possibly corresponds to TRBD1 (5 bases). Trimming left V 8 bases short and J 5 bases short, with 12 bases between. This CDR3 comprises 12 residues. The germline V gene has CDR1 MNHEY and CDR2 SVGAGI. The CDR3, as DNA: TGTGCCAGCTGGGAGAGGGGTACTGAAGCTTTCTTT. Its translation: CASWERGTEAFF.

CDR3 protein: CASSYGRGLYGYTF. The DNA of the CDR3 is TGTGCCAGCAGTTACGGCCGGGGCCTCTATGGCTACACCTTC. V is TRBV2 and J is TRBJ1-2, with a weak D call TRBD1 (5 bases). The CDR3 runs 14 residues. Germline V gene sequence: CDR1 SNHLY, CDR2 FYNNEI. V was cut by 5 bases and J by 4 bases, with 14 bases left in between.

The CDR3 loop reads CASSQGGQVGETQYF. Written as DNA, the CDR3 is TGTGCCAGCAGCCAAGGTGGACAGGTCGGGGAGACCCAGTACTTC. V is TRBV4-2 and J is TRBJ2-5; 7 nucleotides align to TRBD1. J gave up 5 bases and V 1 base, and 7 bases lay outside the gene matches. CDR3 length equals 15 residues. CDR1 and CDR2 from the germline V gene are LGHNA and YNFKEQ.

This clonotype was recorded many times. The genes are TRBV29-1 and TRBJ2-7; D possibly corresponds to TRBD1 (5 bases). The CDR3 loop spans 13 amino acids. The germline V and J ends were trimmed by 5 bases and 1 base, with 12 bases remaining between them. Germline assignment: CDR1 SQVTM and CDR2 ANQGSEA. CDR3 residues: CSVLDRRSYEQYF. The CDR3 DNA reads as TGCAGCGTTCTCGACAGAAGGTCCTACGAGCAGTACTTC.

This clonotype was observed at least ten times. The V call is TRBV6-5, the J call TRBJ2-2, with unresolved D. This CDR3 is built from 15 residues. CDR1 MNHEY and CDR2 SVGAGI come from the germline V gene. V lost 4 bases and J lost 0, with 9 bases in between. CDR3: CASSSHMTNTGELFF. For the CDR3, the DNA is TGTGCCAGCAGTTCCCATATGACGAACACCGGGGAGCTGTTTTTT.

The chain is built from TRBV6-2 or TRBV6-3 and TRBJ2-7, with 10 nucleotides matching TRBD2. The trim removed 5 bases at V and 4 bases at J, leaving 5 bases unmatched. CDR1 is MNHEY and CDR2 is SVGEGT in the germline V gene. The CDR3 is 14 residues long. The CDR3 coding sequence is TGTGCCAGCAGTGCTAGCGGGGGCCCTTACGAGCAGTACTTC. It codes for CASSASGGPYEQYF.

The chain uses TRBV20-1 and TRBJ2-7; TRBD2 might be the D (6 bases). In germline, CDR1 is DFQATT, CDR2 SNEGSKA (reference sequence). CDR3 length: 12 residues. V gave up 3 bases and J gave up 4 bases, with 10 bases separating them. The CDR3, as DNA: TGCAGTGCTAGGTGGGGGGAATACGAGCAGTACTTC. Amino acids: CSARWGEYEQYF.

This clonotype showed up many times. The chain couples TRBV12-3 or TRBV12-4 to TRBJ1-6; TRBD1 matches 10 bases. This CDR3 region has 14 residues. Unmatched junction bases numbered 5, after V lost 5 bases and J lost 10 bases. The CDR3 DNA reads TGTGCCAGCAGTGTGACAGGGGGCGGCTCACCCCTCCACTTT. Its translation is CASSVTGGGSPLHF.

The table lists this clonotype with many counts. V usage is TRBV18 and J usage is TRBJ1-2, with D uncertain. This CDR3 has 13 amino acids. Per germline, CDR1 KGHSH and CDR2 LQKENI. Trimming stripped 3 bases from V and 5 bases from J, with 10 bases between. The CDR3 protein is CASSPRREYGYTF. The CDR3 DNA reads as TGTGCCAGCTCACCCCGCCGGGAATATGGCTACACCTTC.

CDR3 sequence: CASRKPDEQYF. CDR3 sequence (DNA): TGTGCCAGCAGAAAGCCTGACGAGCAGTACTTC. The chain is built from TRBV28 and TRBJ2-7; D uncertain. V was pared by 6 bases and J by 5 bases, with 8 bases between. Per germline, CDR1 MDHEN and CDR2 SYDVKM. The CDR3 totals 11 residues. Drawing the rest from reference TRBV28 and TRBJ2-7, the complete variable domain is DVKVTQSSRYLVKRTGEKVFLECVQDMDHENMFWYRQDPGLGLRLIYFSYDVKMKEKGDIPEGYSVSREKKERFSLILESASTNQTSMYLCASRKPDEQYFGPGTRLTVT.

This clonotype was recorded many times. The chain is built from TRBV9 and TRBJ2-7, with 8 bases identical to TRBD2. Trimming removed 2 bases from V and 4 bases from J; junction bases left unmatched: 8. The germline CDR1 and CDR2 sequences are SGDLS and YYNGEE. This CDR3 is 15 amino acids long. CDR3: CASSVSGGGEYEQYF. DNA for the CDR3: TGTGCCAGCAGCGTCTCCGGGGGGGGCGAATACGAGCAGTACTTC.

This clonotype was observed many times. V usage is TRBV7-6 and J usage is TRBJ2-6; D might be TRBD1 (5 bases). Germline loops: CDR1 SGHVS, CDR2 FNYEAQ. V was clipped by 2 bases and J by 4 bases, with 9 bases between them. The length of the CDR3 is 15 residues. Written as DNA, the CDR3 is TGTGCCAGCAGCTTAAGGGGTTTGGGGGCCAACGTCCTGACTTTC. It translates to CASSLRGLGANVLTF.

This clonotype was found a few times. V and J are TRBV2 and TRBJ2-7; 7 nucleotides match TRBD1. Trimming cost V 7 bases and J 2 bases; bases outside gene matches: 2. The CDR3 loop spans 12 amino acids. Germline values: CDR1 SNHLY, CDR2 FYNNEI. For the CDR3, the DNA is TGTGCCAGCATAGGACAGGCCTACGAGCAGTACTTC. Its protein product is CASIGQAYEQYF.

The table lists this clonotype with a few counts. The CDR3 DNA reads TGTGCCAGCAGACGCGGAAGCGGGCAGGGGCAGGGGGAGACCCAGTACTTC. As protein: CASRRGSGQGQGETQYF. The chain carries TRBV6-1 and TRBJ2-5; D may be TRBD1 or TRBD2 (6 bases each). V was trimmed by 6 bases and J by 5 bases, leaving 25 bases between them. CDR3 length equals 17 residues. In germline, CDR1 is MNHNS, CDR2 SASEGT.

This chain joins TRBV27 and TRBJ2-3; 9 bases match TRBD1. Per the germline V gene, CDR1 is MNHEY and CDR2 is SMNVEV (reference sequence). The CDR3 totals 15 residues. V lost 5 bases and J lost 1; bases outside the gene matches: 4. The CDR3: CASSPRTGGTDTQYF. Written as DNA, the CDR3 is TGTGCCAGCAGTCCCCGGACAGGGGGCACAGATACGCAGTATTTT.

The table lists this clonotype with many counts. At one boundary the junction diverges from the germline segment, which might be a read error. V and J are TRBV5-1 and TRBJ1-1, with a tentative D call TRBD1 (5 bases). The CDR3 runs to 14 residues. CDR1 is SGHRS, CDR2 YFSETQ, per germline. CDR3 residues: CASNPGYPYTEAFF. In DNA form, the CDR3 reads TGCGCCAGCAACCCAGGGTATCCGTACACTGAAGCCTTCTTT. Full variable domain (remainder filled in from reference TRBV5-1 and TRBJ1-1): KAGVTQTPRYLIKTRGQQVTLSCSPISGHRSVSWYQQTPGQGLQFLFEYFSETQRNKGNFPGRFSGRQFSNSRSEMNVSTLELGDSALYLCASNPGYPYTEAFFGQGTRLTVV.

This clonotype occurred many times. The V and J genes are TRBV6-1 and TRBJ1-1; the D gene is possibly TRBD1 (5 bases). Germline-derived CDR1 and CDR2 are MNHNS and SASEGT. The V and J ends lost 4 bases and 5 bases respectively, with 11 bases between them. The CDR3 is 13 amino acids. The DNA for the CDR3 is TGTGCCAGCAGTGGAACAGGTTATACTGAAGCTTTCTTT. Its protein product is CASSGTGYTEAFF.

This clonotype was detected many times. The chain is built from TRBV7-8 and TRBJ1-1; the D gene is possibly TRBD1 (6 bases). The CDR3 covers 17 residues. With 5 bases removed from V and 6 bases from J, the gap between germline ends came to 25 bases. Germline assignment: CDR1 SGHVS and CDR2 FQNEAQ. CDR3 in DNA: TGTGCCAGCAGCCCCCTTGTCCCGCTGAACAGGGTGGCTGAAGCTTTCTTT. Encoded protein: CASSPLVPLNRVAEAFF.

This clonotype was detected ten times or more. This sequence joins TRBV7-2 and TRBJ2-7, with 7 bases matching TRBD1. With V trimmed by 4 bases and J by 3 bases, 9 bases remained unmatched. CDR3 length: 15 amino acids. Germline-derived CDR1 and CDR2 are SGHTA and FQGNSA. For the CDR3, the DNA is TGTGCCAGCAGCTCCGCTGTAGGGGGCGGCTACGAGCAGTACTTC. Its translation: CASSSAVGGGYEQYF.